Many counts were recorded for the clone carrying this T cell receptor beta chain. What it recognizes is unknown. PBMCs came from more than 8 ml of fresh peripheral blood. Trimming removed 3 bases from V and 3 bases from J; junction bases left unmatched: 4. Germline V gene sequence: CDR1 ENHRY, CDR2 SYGVKD. The CDR3 has 14 residues. This record comes from a study of Graves' ophthalmopathy and Graves' hyperthyroidism. Study-level results: A 13-signature model separated ophthalmopathy from stable hyperthyroidism, approximately 87% sensitivity, around 81% specificity. The model flagged ophthalmopathy progression at roughly 64% sensitivity and under 75% specificity.

Using RNA transcripts, the TCR beta CDR3 regions were amplified. HTBI primers served in a first-round RT-PCR, which a second-round multiplex PCR followed. A single record per CDR3 protein comes from TCRdb applying MiXCR to the multiplex PCR reads. The data contain about 390,000 distinct CDR3 sequences, 17% of them singletons. Source material: peripheral blood. This receptor was taken from an adult woman with stable Graves' hyperthyroidism. The rearrangement uses TRBV10-3 and TRBJ1-2; 7 positions agree with TRBD1. CDR3 sequence (DNA): TGTGCCATCAGTGATGAGGGGGCCCACTATGGCTACACCTTC. It specifies CAISDEGAHYGYTF.